The 10 T cell receptor beta chains below come from one sample, sequenced in a study of T cell responses to AZD1222 COVID-19 vaccine. Clones were read by immunoSEQ multiplex PCR, and TCRdb kept only the in-frame ones, dropping some. There are about 79,000 clones in the sample; 92% occur only once, and roughly 7% lies in the top ten. The sequencing here drew on peripheral blood, taken on day 0 of MenACWY control vaccination. All receptors come from an adult in good health.

The chain carries TRBV9 and TRBJ2-7, with 9 positions matching TRBD2. The germline CDR1 and CDR2 sequences are SGDLS and YYNGEE. This CDR3 contains 15 residues. V dropped 1 base and J dropped 2; count of bases not matched to a gene: 4. In DNA, the CDR3 is TGTGCCAGCAGCGTACTAGCGGGGAGCACCTACGAGCAGTACTTC. Amino acids: CASSVLAGSTYEQYF.

The chain couples TRBV9 to TRBJ2-7; 10 bases agree with TRBD2. CDR3 length equals 15 residues. Per germline, CDR1 SGDLS and CDR2 YYNGEE. J was trimmed by 2 bases and V by 4 bases; bases with no gene match: 6. DNA for the CDR3: TGTGCCAGCAGCCTACTAGCGGGGCCGGCCTACGAGCAGTACTTC. This sequence encodes CASSLLAGPAYEQYF.

The chain is built from TRBV24-1 and TRBJ2-5; D is perhaps TRBD1 (5 bases). The CDR3 is made up of 17 amino acids. The V and J ends lost 1 base and 2 bases respectively, with 16 bases between them. CDR1 and CDR2 from the germline V gene are KGHDR and SFDVKD. CDR3 sequence (DNA): TGTGCCACCAGTGATTTTGTGTCGACAGCCAGACAAGAGACCCAGTACTTC. Protein sequence: CATSDFVSTARQETQYF.

This sequence joins TRBV27 and TRBJ2-2; TRBD1 is a possible D gene (6 bases). CDR3 length: 16 residues. Germline CDR1 and CDR2: MNHEY and SMNVEV (reference sequence). V gave up 1 base and J gave up 8 bases, with 17 bases separating them. In DNA, the CDR3 is TGTGCCAGCAGTTTATTGATGACAGGTAGTGCGGGGGAGCTGTTTTTT. This sequence encodes CASSLLMTGSAGELFF.

The chain is built from TRBV11-2 and TRBJ1-3; D not certain. Trimming shortened V by 5 bases and J by 0 bases, and 11 bases separated the two germline ends. The CDR3 runs to 15 residues. Per germline, CDR1 SGHAT and CDR2 FQNNGV. The CDR3 loop is CASSRTVGSGNTIYF. The CDR3 nucleotides are TGTGCCAGCAGCCGAACGGTCGGCTCTGGAAACACCATATATTTT.

The chain employs TRBV9 and TRBJ1-2, with D unresolved. V was cut by 4 bases and J by 7 bases, with 11 bases left in between. The germline V gene encodes CDR1 SGDLS and CDR2 YYNGEE. The CDR3 runs to 12 residues. For the CDR3, the DNA is TGTGCCAGCAGCCCGGGTGGGAGTGGCTACACCTTC. Translation gives CASSPGGSGYTF.

Written as DNA, the CDR3 is TGTGCCAGCAGCCCCCGGGAGGTTGGGGGCACTGAAGCTTTCTTT. Translated: CASSPREVGGTEAFF. The V gene is TRBV7-2, the J gene TRBJ1-1, with D perhaps matching TRBD1 (5 bases). The V end was cut by 5 bases, the J end by 4 bases, with 17 bases between. CDR1 is SGHTA and CDR2 is FQGNSA in the germline V gene. The CDR3 has 15 amino acids.

The chain carries TRBV11-1 and TRBJ1-1, with D possibly matching TRBD1 (5 bases). Germline V gene sequence: CDR1 SGHAT, CDR2 FQDESV (reference sequence). Trimming shortened V by 5 bases and J by 1 base, and 11 bases separated the two germline ends. The CDR3 totals 14 residues. DNA of the CDR3: TGTGCCAGCAGCCAGGGACTCCAGAACACTGAAGCTTTCTTT. It encodes CASSQGLQNTEAFF.

The chain employs TRBV2 and TRBJ2-6, with 12 bases identical to TRBD2. Trimming took 6 bases from V and 5 from J; bases not matched to a gene: 5. Germline V gives CDR1 SNHLY, CDR2 FYNNEI. The CDR3 consists of 16 residues. The CDR3 DNA sequence: TGTGCCAGCAGGCCTAGCGGGAGGGCCTGGGCCAACGTCCTGACTTTC. Translation: CASRPSGRAWANVLTF.

V usage is TRBV7-2 and J usage is TRBJ2-5; D is uncertain. The V gene's germline CDR1 is SGHTA and CDR2 FQGNSA. CDR3 length equals 14 residues. Trimming pared 0 bases from V and 2 bases from J, leaving 7 bases between. The chain's CDR3 is CASSLALVQETQYF. CDR3 nucleotides: TGTGCCAGCAGCTTAGCGCTCGTACAAGAGACCCAGTACTTC.